The 2 T cell receptor beta chains in this list originate from one sample, sequenced in a study of CD8 T cells in ankylosing spondylitis. TCRdb re-called the 5' RACE reads through MiXCR, storing one row per CDR3 protein. The repertoire holds 150,000 to 200,000 distinct CDR3 sequences, with 15% to 20% as singletons. The sequencing sample was made of blood, either unsorted or a sorted T cell fraction (not recorded which). These receptor sequences come from a male donor with ankylosing spondylitis or in good health (not recorded which).

The chain joins TRBV19 to TRBJ1-1; no reliable D call. The CDR3 loop spans 13 amino acids. Germline CDR1 reads LNHDA; CDR2 reads SQIVND (reference sequence). V lost 1 base and J lost 1, with 4 bases in between. The CDR3: CASSIARNTEAFF. CDR3 DNA: TGTGCCAGTAGTATAGCCAGGAACACTGAAGCTTTCTTT.

The chain employs TRBV5-5 and TRBJ2-7; tentatively, D is TRBD2 (5 bases). Trimming took off 6 bases at V and 2 bases at J, with 12 bases between the two ends. The CDR3 consists of 13 residues. Germline CDR1 reads SGHKS; CDR2 reads YYEKEE (reference sequence). Here the CDR3 reads CASTFSAAYEQYF. The CDR3 nucleotides read TGTGCCAGCACCTTTAGCGCAGCCTACGAGCAGTACTTC.